This entry lists 3 T cell receptor beta chains sequenced from one sample in a study of blood T cell repertoires in COVID-19 (dated by TCRdb to the early 2020s). Library generation was performed with the immunoSEQ multiplex PCR assay. TCRdb carries this immuneACCESS record with in-frame sequences only. Its versions omit some clonotypes, under half of them owing to an unresolved V gene in the studies checked, with the rest unexplained. The sample table contains around 95,000 clones; only one count was recorded for approximately 90% of them. Of the sample, 5% to 5.5% is held by the ten largest clones. Sample: peripheral blood. Receptor source: a man aged 45-60 years with acute or convalescent COVID-19.

The V and J genes are TRBV28 and TRBJ2-3, with D maybe TRBD2 (6 bases). This CDR3 region has 15 residues. Germline V CDR1 and CDR2: MDHEN, SYDVKM. V lost 3 bases to trimming and J lost 5 bases, with 15 bases between them. The CDR3 DNA sequence: TGTGCCAGCAGTTTTCGGGCGAACGGGAGAGATACGCAGTATTTT. Its translation: CASSFRANGRDTQYF.

The V gene is TRBV11-2, the J gene TRBJ2-7, with D maybe TRBD1 (5 bases). CDR3 length equals 13 residues. V lost 1 base, J lost 4 bases, and 8 bases lay in between. Germline assignment: CDR1 SGHAT and CDR2 FQNNGV. The DNA for the CDR3 is TGTGCCAGCAGCTTAGTGAAGGGGTACGAGCAGTACTTC. Amino acid sequence: CASSLVKGYEQYF.

V usage is TRBV29-1 and J usage is TRBJ2-7, with D tentatively TRBD2 (6 bases). In germline, CDR1 is SQVTM, CDR2 ANQGSEA. The V end lost 6 bases, the J end lost 3 bases, and 12 bases lay between the germline ends. The CDR3 extends over 12 amino acids. This CDR3 reads CSVEEGVYEQYF. The CDR3 region has the DNA TGCAGCGTGGAGGAGGGAGTCTACGAGCAGTACTTC.